A selection of T cell receptor beta chains follows, all from one sample in a study of blood T cell repertoires in COVID-19. Sequencing was performed with immunoSEQ multiplex PCR; in TCRdb, only in-frame clones are kept and a portion is missing. The repertoire holds about 310,000 clones, just under 90% seen once, with over 8.5% in the top ten. Material: PBMCs or T cells enriched from blood (not recorded which). Receptors originate from a woman under 40 who had recovered from COVID-19. Both conserved end residues are part of each CDR3. The order of the fields is CDR3 protein, clone size, J gene, D gene, V gene, CDR3 length. A D gene is named only where the DNA matches it firmly. Size tells how often a clone was seen (once, few, many) or the class of an expanded clone, and some rows leave it out.

CASSHLGQGAQSPLHF	-	TRBJ1-6	TRBD1	TRBV3-1/TRBV3-2	16
CASSLGGGSADTQYF	once	TRBJ2-3	TRBD2	TRBV6-5	15
CASSIAGGHEQYF	-	TRBJ2-7	TRBD1	TRBV19	13
CASSARARATEAFF	-	TRBJ1-1	-	TRBV27	14
CASLGQYNEQFF	-	TRBJ2-1	-	TRBV5-8	12
CASSPAERGPQHF	-	TRBJ1-5	-	TRBV18	13
CASSLRAGTGGNTIYF	-	TRBJ1-3	TRBD1	TRBV7-2	16
CASSSDRVEAFF	-	TRBJ1-1	TRBD1	TRBV2	12
CAIHDYLGTEAFF	-	TRBJ1-1	-	TRBV2	13
CASSLPVRVEKLFF	-	TRBJ1-4	-	TRBV4-1	14
CASSQQQGAWGNTIYF	-	TRBJ1-3	TRBD1	TRBV7-9	16
CAWSPDSYEQYF	-	TRBJ2-7	-	TRBV30	12
CASSHVSGFEKLFF	-	TRBJ1-4	-	TRBV19	14
CASSRPHPAAGPTDTQYF	-	TRBJ2-3	-	TRBV4-1	18
CASSYSVRGVNGYTF	-	TRBJ1-2	TRBD1	TRBV6-5	15
CASRDGGWYEQYF	-	TRBJ2-7	-	TRBV6-5	13
CASSVSLAGVSRANEQFF	-	TRBJ2-1	TRBD2	TRBV9	18
CASCQTGGPEAFF	-	TRBJ1-1	-	TRBV6-5	13
CASRLTGDTEAFF	once	TRBJ1-1	TRBD1	TRBV6-5	13
CASSQDPGDTEAFF	-	TRBJ1-1	-	TRBV14	14
CASTNPDREKTGELFF	-	TRBJ2-2	TRBD1	TRBV2	16
CASSLEAGSSYNEQFF	-	TRBJ2-1	TRBD2	TRBV5-1	16
CASSLAKQGEETQYF	-	TRBJ2-5	TRBD1	TRBV7-7	15
CASSPRTGLGTEAFF	-	TRBJ1-1	TRBD1	TRBV7-9	15
CSASPVRLHGNTEAFF	-	TRBJ1-1	-	TRBV20-1	16
CASSSWATNSPLHF	-	TRBJ1-6	-	TRBV28	14
CASSRGTGIGGELFF	-	TRBJ2-2	TRBD1	TRBV19	15
CASSPMVLQGASEAFF	few	TRBJ1-1	TRBD1	TRBV18	16
CASSVGASGSSGETQYF	once	TRBJ2-5	TRBD2	TRBV19	17
CASSFTRLAGSYNEQFF	-	TRBJ2-1	TRBD2	TRBV27	17
CASTRELASYNEQFF	-	TRBJ2-1	-	TRBV19	15
CAWTETTYEQYF	few	TRBJ2-7	-	TRBV30	12
CASQQLEGVDEQFF	few	TRBJ2-1	-	TRBV19	14
CASSGGSGNTIYF	-	TRBJ1-3	-	TRBV9	13
CASSFGEYYGYTF	-	TRBJ1-2	-	TRBV5-6	13
CASSIEVRGRRNGYTF	-	TRBJ1-2	TRBD1	TRBV19	16
CASSPPGLVEETQYF	once	TRBJ2-5	TRBD2	TRBV18	15
CASSWTSGLSTDTQYF	-	TRBJ2-3	TRBD2	TRBV5-4	16
CASSLAVLAGVPYNEQFF	-	TRBJ2-1	TRBD2	TRBV13	18
CASSFKQGRTYEQYF	-	TRBJ2-7	TRBD1	TRBV5-1	15